This T cell receptor (beta chain) was found in a study of ipilimumab plus nivolumab after autologous stem cell transplantation. The assay was immunoSEQ multiplex PCR, and TCRdb's table has in-frame clones only and misses some. The table shows some 46,000 clones, with 70% to 90% occurring only once. The sample consisted of PBMCs, taken in a trial of ipilimumab plus nivolumab as post-transplant consolidation. The clonotype originates from a male donor with multiple myeloma.

This chain's CDR3 is CASSPPWVSEQFF. For the CDR3, the DNA is TGTGCCAGCAGCCCCCCTTGGGTCAGTGAGCAGTTCTTC. V gene TRBV28 combines with J gene TRBJ2-1; D gene ambiguous. V lost 6 bases and J lost 9, with 15 bases in between. CDR1 MDHEN and CDR2 SYDVKM come from the germline V gene. This CDR3 is built from 13 residues.